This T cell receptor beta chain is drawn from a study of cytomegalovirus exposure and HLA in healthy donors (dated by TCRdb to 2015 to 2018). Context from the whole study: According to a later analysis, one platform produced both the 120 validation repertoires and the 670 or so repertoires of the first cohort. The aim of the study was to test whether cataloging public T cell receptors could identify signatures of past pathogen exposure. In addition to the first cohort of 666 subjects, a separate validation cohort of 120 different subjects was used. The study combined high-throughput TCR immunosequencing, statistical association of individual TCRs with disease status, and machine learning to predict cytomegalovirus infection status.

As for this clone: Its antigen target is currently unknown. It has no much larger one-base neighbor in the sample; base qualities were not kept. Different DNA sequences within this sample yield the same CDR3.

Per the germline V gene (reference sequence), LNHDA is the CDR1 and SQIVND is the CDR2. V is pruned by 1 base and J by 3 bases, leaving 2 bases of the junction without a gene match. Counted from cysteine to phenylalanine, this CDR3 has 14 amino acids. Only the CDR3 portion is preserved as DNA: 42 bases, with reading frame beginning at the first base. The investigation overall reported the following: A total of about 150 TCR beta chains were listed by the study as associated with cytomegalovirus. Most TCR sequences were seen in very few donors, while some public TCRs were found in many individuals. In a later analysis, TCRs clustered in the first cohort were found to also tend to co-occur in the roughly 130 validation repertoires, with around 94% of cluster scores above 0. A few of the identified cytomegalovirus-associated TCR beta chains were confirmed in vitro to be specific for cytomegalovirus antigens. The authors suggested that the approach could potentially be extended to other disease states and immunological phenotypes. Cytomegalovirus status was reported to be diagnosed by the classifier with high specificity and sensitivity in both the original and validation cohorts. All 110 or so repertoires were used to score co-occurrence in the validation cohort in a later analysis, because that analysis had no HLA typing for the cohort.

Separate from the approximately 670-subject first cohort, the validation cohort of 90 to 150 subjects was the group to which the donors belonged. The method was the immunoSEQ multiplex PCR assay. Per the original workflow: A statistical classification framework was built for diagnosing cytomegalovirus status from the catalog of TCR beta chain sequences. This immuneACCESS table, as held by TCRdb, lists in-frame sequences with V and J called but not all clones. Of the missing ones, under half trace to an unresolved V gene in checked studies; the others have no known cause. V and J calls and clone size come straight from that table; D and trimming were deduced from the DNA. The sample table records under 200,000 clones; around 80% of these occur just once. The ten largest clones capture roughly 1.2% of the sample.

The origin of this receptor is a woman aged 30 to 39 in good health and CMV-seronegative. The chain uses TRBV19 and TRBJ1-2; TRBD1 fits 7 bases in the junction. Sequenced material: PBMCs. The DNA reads TGTGCCAGTAGTATAGCCGGGACAGACTATGGCTACACCTTC. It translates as CASSIAGTDYGYTF.